This TCR beta chain was retrieved from a study of identical twins. Broader study findings: The study based its conclusions on cross-sectional statistical analysis and did not follow the same donors.

This clonotype was counted at least ten times. What it recognizes is unknown. Each donor was a healthy Caucasian. The CDR3 runs 15 residues. The germline V gene encodes CDR1 SGHVS and CDR2 FNYEAQ. Trimming took 2 bases from V and 4 from J; bases not matched to a gene: 6. A single record per CDR3 protein comes from TCRdb applying MiXCR to the 5' RACE reads. The sample lists 400,000 to 550,000 distinct CDR3 sequences, roughly 21% occurring once. These data are also associated with another study on T cells expressing NK-cell markers. That paper notes: These same clonotypes (in several donors) also led the CD3+CD56-NKG2C+ fraction. HCMV specificity of expanded NKG2C+ T cell clones remained unclear.

This clonotype was sampled from a woman between 18 and 29 years old in good health. This chain links TRBV7-6 with TRBJ2-3, with 7 bases that match TRBD2. Sequencing was done on a sample of CD4+ T cells sorted from blood. The CDR3 sequence: CASSLMGGPADTQYF. In nucleotides, the CDR3 is TGTGCCAGCAGCTTAATGGGAGGGCCGGCAGATACGCAGTATTTT.